A single sample gave rise to the 5 T cell receptor beta chains below, sequenced in a study of cytomegalovirus exposure and HLA in healthy donors. The PCR had 60 Vbeta and 13 Jbeta primers. TCRdb's table, derived via immunoSEQ multiplex PCR, lists solely in-frame clones and lacks some. The sample has around 76,000 clones, and its top ten clones hold under 6.5%. Sequences were obtained from PBMCs. Every receptor here comes from a man aged 40-50 years in good health and CMV-seronegative.

The V and J genes are TRBV18 and TRBJ2-5; tentative D call: TRBD2 (6 bases). Trimming removed 4 bases at V and 5 bases at J, with 14 bases between. This CDR3 has 14 residues. Germline CDR1 KGHSH, CDR2 LQKENI. As DNA, the CDR3 is TGTGCCAGCTCACGAGGAGGGAGCGGGGAGACCCAGTACTTC. Protein sequence: CASSRGGSGETQYF.

The chain combines TRBV19 with TRBJ2-6, with D possibly TRBD2 on 5 matching bases. This CDR3 has 16 amino acids. Trimming removed 7 bases from V and 0 bases from J, with 13 bases in between. Germline V gene sequence: CDR1 LNHDA, CDR2 SQIVND (reference sequence). CDR3 in DNA: TGTGCCAGTAAGAGGAGGCACGACTCTGGGGCCAACGTCCTGACTTTC. Protein: CASKRRHDSGANVLTF.

The rearrangement uses TRBV27 and TRBJ2-5; 11 bases are a match to TRBD2. Germline lookup yields CDR1 MNHEY and CDR2 SMNVEV (reference sequence). CDR3 length: 16 residues. With V trimmed by 7 bases and J by 3 bases, 10 bases remained unmatched. CDR3 bases: TGTGCCAGCATCCGACTAGCGGGGACAAACGAAGAGACCCAGTACTTC. Translated: CASIRLAGTNEETQYF.

For the CDR3, the DNA is TGTGCCAGCAGCAAGGGGCTAGCGGGATTGAACAATGAGCAGTTCTTC. Its protein is CASSKGLAGLNNEQFF. The V call is TRBV7-2, the J call TRBJ2-1; 9 positions agree with TRBD2. This CDR3 has 16 residues. The V segment lost 5 bases and the J segment 5 bases; nucleotides outside the gene matches: 10. CDR1 SGHTA and CDR2 FQGNSA come from the germline V gene.

On this clone itself: Other nucleotide sequences from this sample produce the same CDR3. The rearrangement links TRBV28 to TRBJ1-1; 10 nucleotides line up with TRBD1. The CDR3 spans 13 residues. Germline trimming cut 6 bases from V and 5 bases from J; bases unmatched to any gene: 3. Germline V gene lookup returns CDR1 MDHEN and CDR2 SYDVKM. The CDR3 reads CASRTGGETEAFF. CDR3 DNA: TGTGCCAGCAGGACAGGGGGCGAAACTGAAGCTTTCTTT.